This T cell receptor (beta chain) was identified during a study of PD-1 blockade in mismatch repair-deficient tumors. The wider study: Enrolled about 2013-2017, patients had progressing, pretreated mismatch repair-deficient cancers of about a dozen types.

Every patient had mismatch repair deficiency by PCR or immunohistochemistry. TCR sequencing covered a few patients who responded to pembrolizumab. The assay was immunoSEQ multiplex PCR, and TCRdb's table has in-frame clones only and misses some. The sample lists around 30,000 clones, over 80% occurring once. Overall study results and limits: Rapid post-treatment expansion, then contraction, generally preceding radiologic response, marked tumor-resident clones.

The CDR3 runs 15 residues. Between the trimmed V and J ends, which lost 5 bases and 0 bases, there was a span of 11 bases. Germline CDR1 and CDR2: MDHEN and SYDVKM. On this clone itself: Its antigen is unidentified.

The chain employs TRBV28 and TRBJ1-5; unclear D gene. The specimen was PBMCs, collected less than 7 weeks after starting pembrolizumab. This clonotype originated in an adult with mismatch repair-deficient cancer. The CDR3 is CASSLLLSSNQPQHF. The CDR3 DNA reads as TGTGCCAGCAGTCTTCTACTTTCTAGCAATCAGCCCCAGCATTTT.